The clone carrying this T cell receptor (beta chain) turned up a few times. The sample comes from a study of blood T cells in healthy people across ages. Overall study: Template-switching capture recovered about one barcoded beta molecule per two T cells.

Sample-barcoded 5' priming and a J-beta primer mix drove a second PCR of 7 to 11 cycles. TCRdb analysed the 5' RACE reads with MiXCR anew, one entry per CDR3 protein. This sample yields about 780,000 distinct CDR3 sequences, of which about 42% are seen a single time; 15% to 20% belongs to the top ten. Germline V lookup: CDR1 SEHNR, CDR2 FQNEAQ (reference sequence). There are 17 residues in the CDR3. J was trimmed by 6 bases and V by 3 bases; bases with no gene match: 11. Sequenced material: blood. The V and J genes are TRBV7-9 and TRBJ2-1; 10 bases map to TRBD2. The clonotype comes from a man older than 75 in good health. The CDR3 sequence is CASSFIAGGASVNEQFF. As DNA, the CDR3 is TGTGCCAGCAGCTTCATAGCGGGGGGAGCGTCCGTCAATGAGCAGTTCTTC.